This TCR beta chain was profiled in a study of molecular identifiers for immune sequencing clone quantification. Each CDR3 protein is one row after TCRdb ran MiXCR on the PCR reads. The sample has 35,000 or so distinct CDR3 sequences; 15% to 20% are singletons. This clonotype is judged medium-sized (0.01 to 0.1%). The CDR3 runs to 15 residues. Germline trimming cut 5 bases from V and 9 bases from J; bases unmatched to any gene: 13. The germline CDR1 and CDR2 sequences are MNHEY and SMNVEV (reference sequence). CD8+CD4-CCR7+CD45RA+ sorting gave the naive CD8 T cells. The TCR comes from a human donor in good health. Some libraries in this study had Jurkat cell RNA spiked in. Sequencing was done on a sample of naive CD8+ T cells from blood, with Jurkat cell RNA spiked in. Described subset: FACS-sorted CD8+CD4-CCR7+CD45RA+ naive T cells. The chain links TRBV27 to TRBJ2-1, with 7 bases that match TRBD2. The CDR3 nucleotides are TGTGCCAGCAGTCCTGCGGGAGAGGTGCTTCGTGAGCAGTTCTTC. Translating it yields CASSPAGEVLREQFF.